The T cell receptor (beta chain) described here comes from a study of blood T cell repertoires in COVID-19. Across the whole study: Some COVID-19 samples were acute and others convalescent; all came from the United States, Italy and Spain. The cDNA or gDNA used as material had been derived from T cells, B-cell-depleted T cells, or PBMCs.

Study processing details: Amplification of reference gene primers was used by the study to estimate nucleated cell counts. Libraries were prepared by immunoSEQ multiplex PCR; TCRdb keeps only in-frame clonotypes and omits some of them. V and J calls and clone size are as listed in that table; D and trimming were resolved from the DNA. This sample carries some 29,000 clones, less than 95% of them seen once, and the ten largest clones take around 1%. V shed 2 bases, J shed 2 bases, and the junction held 2 bases outside the gene matches. Germline-derived CDR1 and CDR2 are SGDLS and YYNGEE. This CDR3 has 15 amino acids.

The genes are TRBV9 and TRBJ2-3; 10 bases line up with TRBD1. The clonotype comes from a man between 65 and 85 years old with active or convalescent COVID-19. Sequencing was done on a sample of peripheral blood. CDR3 protein: CASSVGQGFTDTQYF. Written as DNA, the CDR3 is TGTGCCAGCAGCGTGGGACAGGGGTTCACAGATACGCAGTATTTT.